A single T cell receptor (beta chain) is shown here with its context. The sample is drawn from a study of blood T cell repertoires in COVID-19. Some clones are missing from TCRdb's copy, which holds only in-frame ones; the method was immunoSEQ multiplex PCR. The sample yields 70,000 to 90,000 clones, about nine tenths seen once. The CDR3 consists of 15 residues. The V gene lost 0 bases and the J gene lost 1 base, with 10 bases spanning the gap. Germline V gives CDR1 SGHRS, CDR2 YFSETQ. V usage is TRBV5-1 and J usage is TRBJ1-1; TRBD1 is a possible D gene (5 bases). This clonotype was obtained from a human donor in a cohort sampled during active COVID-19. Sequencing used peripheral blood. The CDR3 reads CASSLEGSWNTEAFF. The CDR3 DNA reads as TGCGCCAGCAGCTTGGAGGGGTCATGGAACACTGAAGCTTTCTTT.